These T cell receptor beta chains were read from a single sample in a study of cytomegalovirus exposure and HLA in healthy donors. Measured with immunoSEQ multiplex PCR; TCRdb has only the in-frame clones, and not every one. The table has approximately 120,000 clones, around 80% seen once. Sequences were obtained from PBMCs. These receptors all stem from an older woman in good health and CMV-seropositive. Both conserved end residues are trimmed from each CDR3.

cdr3_aa: ASRRPAATYEQY; j_call: TRBJ2-7; v_call: TRBV2
cdr3_aa: ASSYRREGRGYT; j_call: TRBJ1-2; v_call: TRBV6-5
cdr3_aa: ASSFRRTDTQY; j_call: TRBJ2-3; v_call: TRBV27
cdr3_aa: ASSQSLLHSGNTIY; j_call: TRBJ1-3; v_call: TRBV4-3
cdr3_aa: ASSRSGGRTDTQY; j_call: TRBJ2-3; v_call: TRBV6-6
cdr3_aa: ASRWRGATYEQY; j_call: NA; v_call: TRBV7-2
cdr3_aa: ASSLASSGKYSSSYNEQF; j_call: TRBJ2-1; v_call: TRBV5-1
cdr3_aa: ASSLGRDTDTQY; j_call: TRBJ2-3; v_call: TRBV7-9
cdr3_aa: ASSFVSQETQY; j_call: TRBJ2-5; v_call: TRBV27
cdr3_aa: ASSQGTVATNEKLF; j_call: TRBJ1-4; v_call: TRBV4-2
cdr3_aa: ASSPTGSSGNTIY; j_call: TRBJ1-3; v_call: TRBV7-9
cdr3_aa: ASSLAQGYTEAF; j_call: TRBJ1-1; v_call: TRBV7-9
cdr3_aa: ASSGIGGWGPYEQY; j_call: TRBJ2-7; v_call: TRBV6-4
cdr3_aa: ASSQEGSPSYEQY; j_call: TRBJ2-7; v_call: TRBV4-2
cdr3_aa: ASSLLRQGGGSGAF; j_call: TRBJ1-1; v_call: TRBV6-6
cdr3_aa: ASDRTNSPLH; j_call: TRBJ1-6; v_call: TRBV28
cdr3_aa: ASSLLDSRNTEAF; j_call: TRBJ1-1; v_call: TRBV5-1
cdr3_aa: ASSQPSGVKVFEQY; j_call: TRBJ2-7; v_call: TRBV4-2
cdr3_aa: AISENRADNSPLH; j_call: TRBJ1-6; v_call: TRBV10-3
cdr3_aa: ASSPQDRARETQY; j_call: TRBJ2-5; v_call: TRBV7-2
cdr3_aa: ASSLPGRLGGYT; j_call: TRBJ1-2; v_call: TRBV7-6
cdr3_aa: ASSLAGSEGTDTQY; j_call: TRBJ2-3; v_call: TRBV7-8
cdr3_aa: ASSKVSQGSPGLAGNEQY; j_call: TRBJ2-7; v_call: TRBV21-1
cdr3_aa: ASSSLNREGNQPQH; j_call: TRBJ1-5; v_call: TRBV7-8
cdr3_aa: ASSLYDPGINTEAF; j_call: TRBJ1-1; v_call: TRBV4-1
cdr3_aa: AWSLGGKYTIY; j_call: TRBJ1-3; v_call: TRBV30
cdr3_aa: ASSARTSGSYEQY; j_call: TRBJ2-7; v_call: TRBV19
cdr3_aa: ASSQDPPGQGVTNYGYT; j_call: TRBJ1-2; v_call: TRBV4-3
cdr3_aa: SVDFHPNEQF; j_call: TRBJ2-1; v_call: TRBV29-1
cdr3_aa: SVEFPRDPHEQY; j_call: TRBJ2-7; v_call: TRBV29-1
cdr3_aa: ASSERGTTYNEQF; j_call: TRBJ2-1; v_call: TRBV2
cdr3_aa: ASRAFVTANSPLH; j_call: TRBJ1-6; v_call: TRBV5-1
cdr3_aa: ASSKQGSNQPQH; j_call: TRBJ1-5; v_call: TRBV19
cdr3_aa: ASSMTSGIRIQETQY; j_call: TRBJ2-5; v_call: TRBV19
cdr3_aa: ASSPTGGYEQY; j_call: TRBJ2-7; v_call: TRBV5-5
cdr3_aa: ASSFSGNSPLH; j_call: TRBJ1-6; v_call: TRBV7-8
cdr3_aa: ASSVTGQASWEQY; j_call: TRBJ2-7; v_call: TRBV11-1
cdr3_aa: ASSISTGVGEAF; j_call: TRBJ1-1; v_call: TRBV18
cdr3_aa: ASSLATGGDTEAF; j_call: TRBJ1-1; v_call: TRBV7-9